A selection of T cell receptor beta chains follows, all from one sample in a study of PD-1 blockade in mismatch repair-deficient tumors. The assay was immunoSEQ multiplex PCR, and TCRdb's table has in-frame clones only and misses some. Among roughly 110,000 clones listed, more than 60% were seen once. This sample comprised peripheral blood, obtained 60 weeks after starting pembrolizumab. These TCRs come from an adult with mismatch repair-deficient cancer. CDR3s include the opening cysteine and the closing phenylalanine or tryptophan. The order of the fields is J gene, D gene, clone size, V gene, CDR3 DNA, CDR3 protein. The D gene is left open where the match is weak. Not all rows give a size; the values are once, few, many and, for expanded clones, a class.

J: TRBJ1-1; D: NA; size: few; V: TRBV5-1; DNA: TGCGCCAGCAGCTTGGCCGGGGACGGGGTAGCTTTCTTT; CDR3: CASSLAGDGVAFF
J: TRBJ1-2; D: TRBD1; size: NA; V: TRBV28; DNA: TGTGCCAGCAGTCCTCCCGGGACAGGGGGGTATGGCTACACCTTC; CDR3: CASSPPGTGGYGYTF
J: TRBJ1-5; D: NA; size: NA; V: TRBV30; DNA: TGTGCCTGGGACCGGGGCTCTAATCAGCCCCAGCATTTT; CDR3: CAWDRGSNQPQHF
J: TRBJ2-7; D: TRBD1; size: NA; V: TRBV18; DNA: TGTGCCAGCTCGTCCGGGACAGGCACCTACGAGCAGTACTTC; CDR3: CASSSGTGTYEQYF
J: TRBJ2-7; D: TRBD1; size: NA; V: TRBV6-1; DNA: TGTGCCAGCAGTGGGGACAGGGGCGGCGAGCAGTACTTC; CDR3: CASSGDRGGEQYF
J: TRBJ2-2; D: TRBD1; size: NA; V: TRBV10-3; DNA: TGTGCCATACAGGGACAGGATACCGGGGAGCTGTTTTTT; CDR3: CAIQGQDTGELFF
J: TRBJ1-4; D: NA; size: NA; V: TRBV27; DNA: TGTGCCAGCAGGGCCTTTGTCGCAACTAATGAAAAACTGTTTTTT; CDR3: CASRAFVATNEKLFF
J: TRBJ2-2; D: NA; size: NA; V: TRBV5-1; DNA: TGCGCCAGCAGCACCGAGACACAGCCGAACACCGGGGAGCTGTTTTTT; CDR3: CASSTETQPNTGELFF
J: TRBJ1-5; D: TRBD1; size: NA; V: TRBV6-5; DNA: TGTGCCAGCAGATACAGGGGCGTTCAGCCCCAGCATTTT; CDR3: CASRYRGVQPQHF
J: TRBJ2-3; D: TRBD2; size: once; V: TRBV7-8; DNA: TGTGCCAGCAGCTTCATGGGCGGGAGGTCCACAGATACGCAGTATTTT; CDR3: CASSFMGGRSTDTQYF
J: TRBJ1-2; D: NA; size: NA; V: TRBV10-3; DNA: TGTGCCATCAGTGATCATCAAATATCGGGCTACACCTTC; CDR3: CAISDHQISGYTF
J: TRBJ2-7; D: NA; size: NA; V: TRBV4-3; DNA: TGCGCCAGCAGCCAACAAGCGGGTCTCTCCTACGAGCAGTACTTC; CDR3: CASSQQAGLSYEQYF
J: TRBJ2-3; D: TRBD1; size: NA; V: TRBV9; DNA: TGTGCCAGCAGCTTAACCCCCGGGACAGGCTCGGTCACAGATACGCAGTATTTT; CDR3: CASSLTPGTGSVTDTQYF
J: TRBJ2-1; D: NA; size: NA; V: TRBV19; DNA: TGTGCCAGTAGTTCCGAGGTGAGCAGGTCATACTACAATGAGCAGTTCTTC; CDR3: CASSSEVSRSYYNEQFF
J: TRBJ2-3; D: NA; size: NA; V: TRBV2; DNA: TGTGCCAGCATTGACGGGAGCACAGATACGCAGTATTTT; CDR3: CASIDGSTDTQYF
J: TRBJ1-3; D: NA; size: NA; V: TRBV5-1; DNA: TGCGCCAGCAGCTTACGCTCTCAGGTCGAAAACACCATATATTTT; CDR3: CASSLRSQVENTIYF
J: TRBJ2-6; D: TRBD1; size: NA; V: TRBV10-3; DNA: TGTGCCATCAGGGGGACAGGGGGCGCCTATAACTCTGGGGCCAACGTCCTGACTTTC; CDR3: CAIRGTGGAYNSGANVLTF
J: TRBJ2-5; D: NA; size: few; V: TRBV7-9; DNA: TGTGCCAGCAGCCCAGGGCCGTGGGAGACCCAGTACTTC; CDR3: CASSPGPWETQYF
J: TRBJ1-5; D: NA; size: NA; V: TRBV27; DNA: TGTGCCAGCAAGATTGGAGGGGTTGGGCAGCCCCAGCATTTT; CDR3: CASKIGGVGQPQHF
J: TRBJ1-4; D: NA; size: NA; V: TRBV9; DNA: TGTGCCAGCAGCGCCGGGCCATACGAAAAACTGTTTTTT; CDR3: CASSAGPYEKLFF
J: TRBJ1-4; D: TRBD1; size: once; V: TRBV30; DNA: TGTGCCTTCGGGACAGGGCCTAGGGGGCTGTTTTTT; CDR3: CAFGTGPRGLFF
J: TRBJ2-3; D: NA; size: NA; V: TRBV5-4; DNA: TGTGCCAGCAGGCCTGGGTCTAACCAGGTCACAGATACGCAGTATTTT; CDR3: CASRPGSNQVTDTQYF
J: TRBJ2-1; D: TRBD2; size: NA; V: TRBV7-6; DNA: TGTGCCAGCAGCTTAGTGGAGGCGAGCGGGAGAATAGGGCGGAGGGGTGAGCAGTTCTTC; CDR3: CASSLVEASGRIGRRGEQFF
J: TRBJ2-1; D: TRBD1; size: NA; V: TRBV4-1; DNA: TGCGCCAGCAGCGGGACAGGGGTAAATGAGCAGTTCTTC; CDR3: CASSGTGVNEQFF
J: TRBJ2-5; D: NA; size: once; V: TRBV11-2; DNA: TGTGCCAGCAGCTTAGTCAGGGGAGAGACCCAGTACTTC; CDR3: CASSLVRGETQYF
J: TRBJ1-2; D: NA; size: NA; V: TRBV9; DNA: TGTGCCAGCCAAGCCTGGGGGGTCGGCTACACCTTC; CDR3: CASQAWGVGYTF
J: TRBJ2-5; D: NA; size: NA; V: TRBV5-1; DNA: TGCGCCAGCAGCCTTCAGGGGAGGGAGGAGACCCAGTACTTC; CDR3: CASSLQGREETQYF
J: TRBJ2-7; D: NA; size: NA; V: TRBV7-6; DNA: TGTGCCAGCAGCTTAAAACAAGACACATTTTACGAGCAGTACTTC; CDR3: CASSLKQDTFYEQYF
J: TRBJ1-1; D: NA; size: NA; V: TRBV9; DNA: TGTGCCAGCAGCGGAGTTATAGGGGCAGGGAACACTGAAGCTTTCTTT; CDR3: CASSGVIGAGNTEAFF
J: TRBJ1-5; D: NA; size: many; V: TRBV2; DNA: TGTGCCAGCAGTCTAAGGAACCGTCAGCCCCAGCATTTT; CDR3: CASSLRNRQPQHF
J: TRBJ2-2; D: NA; size: few; V: TRBV19; DNA: TGTGCCAGTAAAATTAGCGGTGTCACCGGGGAGCTGTTTTTT; CDR3: CASKISGVTGELFF
J: TRBJ2-3; D: NA; size: few; V: TRBV9; DNA: TGTGCCAGCAGCCTTACAGCAGGGGCAGGGGATACGCAGTATTTT; CDR3: CASSLTAGAGDTQYF
J: TRBJ1-2; D: TRBD1; size: NA; V: TRBV27; DNA: TGTGCCAGCAGTTTATTGGCGGGACAGGGGTACTATGGCTACACCTTC; CDR3: CASSLLAGQGYYGYTF
J: TRBJ1-1; D: NA; size: NA; V: TRBV29-1; DNA: TGCAGCGTTGAAGATCGGAACCTCCTGAACACTGAAGCTTTCTTT; CDR3: CSVEDRNLLNTEAFF
J: TRBJ2-5; D: TRBD2; size: NA; V: TRBV2; DNA: TGTGCCAGCAGTGATTCTAGCGGGATGGGGACCCAGTACTTC; CDR3: CASSDSSGMGTQYF
J: TRBJ2-5; D: NA; size: few; V: TRBV5-1; DNA: TGCGCCAGCAGCTCTGGCAGGAGTCAAGAGACCCAGTACTTC; CDR3: CASSSGRSQETQYF
J: TRBJ2-3; D: NA; size: once; V: TRBV28; DNA: TGTGCCAGCAGTTTAGGGAACACCCTCGCAGCAGATACGCAGTATTTT; CDR3: CASSLGNTLAADTQYF
J: TRBJ1-3; D: NA; size: NA; V: TRBV19; DNA: NA; CDR3: CASTSGDSGNTIYF
J: TRBJ2-7; D: NA; size: few; V: TRBV6-6; DNA: TGTGCCAGCAGTCCTCAAGGACAGAACTACGAGCAGTACTTC; CDR3: CASSPQGQNYEQYF
J: TRBJ1-2; D: TRBD1; size: once; V: TRBV14; DNA: TGTGCCAGCAGCCAAGTCCCGGGACAGAGTTATGGCTACACCTTC; CDR3: CASSQVPGQSYGYTF
J: TRBJ1-3; D: NA; size: NA; V: TRBV6-4; DNA: TGTGCCAGCATCCTACGGGACCGACAGTCTGGAAACACCATATATTTT; CDR3: CASILRDRQSGNTIYF